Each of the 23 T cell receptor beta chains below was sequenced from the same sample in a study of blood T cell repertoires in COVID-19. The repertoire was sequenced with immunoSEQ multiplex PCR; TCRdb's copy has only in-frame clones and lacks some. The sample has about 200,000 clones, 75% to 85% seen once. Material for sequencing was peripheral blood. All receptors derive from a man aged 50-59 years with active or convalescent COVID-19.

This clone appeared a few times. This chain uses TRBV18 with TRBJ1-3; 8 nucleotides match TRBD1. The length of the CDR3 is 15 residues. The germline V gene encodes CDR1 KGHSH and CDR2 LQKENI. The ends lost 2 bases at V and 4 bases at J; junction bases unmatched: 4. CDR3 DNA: TGTGCCAGCTCACCAGCGACAGGGGTGGGAAACACCATATATTTT. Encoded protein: CASSPATGVGNTIYF.

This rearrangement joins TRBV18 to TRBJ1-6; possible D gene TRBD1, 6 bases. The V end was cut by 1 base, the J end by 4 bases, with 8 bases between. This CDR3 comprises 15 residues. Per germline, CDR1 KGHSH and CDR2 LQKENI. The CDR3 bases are TGTGCCAGCTCACCACGGACAGATTATAATTCACCCCTCCACTTT. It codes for CASSPRTDYNSPLHF.

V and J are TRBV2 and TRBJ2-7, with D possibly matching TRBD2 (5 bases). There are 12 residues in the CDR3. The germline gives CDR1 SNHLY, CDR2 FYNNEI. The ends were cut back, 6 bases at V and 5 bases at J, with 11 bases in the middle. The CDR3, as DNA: TGTGCCAGCAGGAACCACGGGGACGAGCAGTACGTC. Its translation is CASRNHGDEQYV.

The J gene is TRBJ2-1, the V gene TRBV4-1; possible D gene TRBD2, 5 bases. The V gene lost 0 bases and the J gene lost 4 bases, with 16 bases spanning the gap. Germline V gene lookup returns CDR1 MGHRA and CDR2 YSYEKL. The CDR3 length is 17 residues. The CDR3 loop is CASSQDLGRGSYNEQFF. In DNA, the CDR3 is TGCGCCAGCAGCCAAGATCTGGGGAGAGGATCGTACAATGAGCAGTTCTTC.

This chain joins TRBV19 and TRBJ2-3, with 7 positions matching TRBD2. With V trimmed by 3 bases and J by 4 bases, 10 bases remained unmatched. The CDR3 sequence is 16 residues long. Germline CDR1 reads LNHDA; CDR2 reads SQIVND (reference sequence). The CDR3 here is CASSMWAGVQADTQYF. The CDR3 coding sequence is TGTGCCAGTAGTATGTGGGCGGGAGTTCAGGCAGATACGCAGTATTTT.

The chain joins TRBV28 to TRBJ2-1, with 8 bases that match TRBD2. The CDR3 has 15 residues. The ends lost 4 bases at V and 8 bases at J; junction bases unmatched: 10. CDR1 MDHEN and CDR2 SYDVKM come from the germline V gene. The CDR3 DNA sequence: TGTGCCAGCAGTTCCACCGGGACTAGATGGCATGAGCAGTTCTTC. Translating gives CASSSTGTRWHEQFF.

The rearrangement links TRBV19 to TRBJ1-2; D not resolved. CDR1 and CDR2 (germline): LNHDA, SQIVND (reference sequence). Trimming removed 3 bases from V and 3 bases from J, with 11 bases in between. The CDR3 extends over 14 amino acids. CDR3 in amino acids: CASSMVQEDYGYTF. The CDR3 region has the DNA TGTGCCAGTAGTATGGTCCAAGAGGACTATGGCTACACCTTC. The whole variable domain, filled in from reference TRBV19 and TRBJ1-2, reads DGGITQSPKYLFRKEGQNVTLSCEQNLNHDAMYWYRQDPGQGLRLIYYSQIVNDFQKGDIAEGYSVSREKKESFPLTVTSAQKNPTAFYLCASSMVQEDYGYTFGSGTRLTVV.

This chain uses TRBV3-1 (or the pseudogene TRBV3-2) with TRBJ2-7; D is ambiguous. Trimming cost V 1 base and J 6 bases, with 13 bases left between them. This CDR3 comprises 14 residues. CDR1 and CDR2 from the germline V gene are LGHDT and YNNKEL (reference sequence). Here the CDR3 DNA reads TGTGCCAGCAGCCAAGGACGGGTCGGATCCGAGCAGTACTTC. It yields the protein CASSQGRVGSEQYF.

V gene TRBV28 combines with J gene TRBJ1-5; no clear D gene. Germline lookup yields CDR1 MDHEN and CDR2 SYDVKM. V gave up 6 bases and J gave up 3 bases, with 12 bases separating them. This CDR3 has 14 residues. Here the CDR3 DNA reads TGTGCCAGCAGCTTTGGCACCCCCAATCAGCCCCAGCATTTT. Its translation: CASSFGTPNQPQHF. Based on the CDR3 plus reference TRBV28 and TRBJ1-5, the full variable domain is DVKVTQSSRYLVKRTGEKVFLECVQDMDHENMFWYRQDPGLGLRLIYFSYDVKMKEKGDIPEGYSVSREKKERFSLILESASTNQTSMYLCASSFGTPNQPQHFGDGTRLSIL.

CDR3 DNA sequence: TGTGCCAGTAGTCGAGGGGACTTCGGTGAAAAACTGTTTTTT. It yields the protein CASSRGDFGEKLFF. The chain uses TRBV19 and TRBJ1-4, with a tentative D call TRBD1 (5 bases). The V and J ends lost 5 bases and 7 bases respectively, with 14 bases between them. From germline, CDR1 is LNHDA and CDR2 SQIVND (reference sequence). The CDR3 totals 14 residues.

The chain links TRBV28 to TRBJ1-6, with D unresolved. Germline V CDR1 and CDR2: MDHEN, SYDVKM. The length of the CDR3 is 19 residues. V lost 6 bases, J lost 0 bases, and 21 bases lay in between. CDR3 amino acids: CASRPLVPRGSSYNSPLHF. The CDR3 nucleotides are TGTGCCAGCAGGCCTTTGGTTCCGCGTGGGAGCTCCTATAATTCACCCCTCCACTTT.

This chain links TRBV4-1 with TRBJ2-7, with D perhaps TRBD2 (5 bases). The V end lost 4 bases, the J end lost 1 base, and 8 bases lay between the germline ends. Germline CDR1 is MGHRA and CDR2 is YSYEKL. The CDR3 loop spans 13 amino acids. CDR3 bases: TGCGCCAGCAGCCGCGGGCTGTCCTACGAGCAGTACTTC. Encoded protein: CASSRGLSYEQYF.

CDR3 loop: CAISESGNSPLHF. The DNA of the CDR3 is TGTGCCATCAGTGAGTCGGGCAATTCACCCCTCCACTTT. The rearrangement links TRBV10-3 to TRBJ1-6; D is undetermined. V was cut by 0 bases and J by 7 bases, with 4 bases left in between. The CDR3 totals 13 residues. Germline V gene data show CDR1 as ENHRY and CDR2 as SYGVKD.

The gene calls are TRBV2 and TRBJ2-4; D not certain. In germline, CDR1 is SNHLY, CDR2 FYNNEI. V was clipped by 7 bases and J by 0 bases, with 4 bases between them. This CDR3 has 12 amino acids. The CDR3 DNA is TGTGCCAGCACATTAGCCAAAAACATTCAGTACTTC. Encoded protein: CASTLAKNIQYF.

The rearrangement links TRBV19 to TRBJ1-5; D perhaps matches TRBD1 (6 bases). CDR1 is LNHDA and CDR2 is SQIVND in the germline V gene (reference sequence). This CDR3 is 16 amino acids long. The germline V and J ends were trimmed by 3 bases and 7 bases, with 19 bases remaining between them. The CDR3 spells CASSIREEGDGQPQHF. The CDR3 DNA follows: TGTGCCAGTAGTATTCGGGAGGAGGGGGATGGCCAGCCCCAGCATTTT.

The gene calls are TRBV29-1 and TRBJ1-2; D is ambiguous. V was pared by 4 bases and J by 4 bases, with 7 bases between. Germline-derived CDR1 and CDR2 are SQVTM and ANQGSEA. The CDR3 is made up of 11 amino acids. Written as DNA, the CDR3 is TGCAGCGTTGCTTGGGCCTATGGCTACACCTTC. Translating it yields CSVAWAYGYTF.

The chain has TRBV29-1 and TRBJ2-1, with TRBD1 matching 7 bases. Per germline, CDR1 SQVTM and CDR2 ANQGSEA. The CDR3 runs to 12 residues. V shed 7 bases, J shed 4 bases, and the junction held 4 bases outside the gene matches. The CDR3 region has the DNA TGCAGCGGGGACAGTGGATACAATGAGCAGTTCTTC. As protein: CSGDSGYNEQFF.

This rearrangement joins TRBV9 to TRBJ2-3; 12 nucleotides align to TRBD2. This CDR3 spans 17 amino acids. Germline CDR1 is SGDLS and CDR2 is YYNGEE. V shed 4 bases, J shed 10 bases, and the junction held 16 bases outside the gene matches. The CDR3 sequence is CASSLLAGGLTRGPQYF. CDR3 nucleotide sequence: TGTGCCAGCAGCTTACTAGCGGGGGGCCTCACGAGGGGTCCGCAGTATTTT.

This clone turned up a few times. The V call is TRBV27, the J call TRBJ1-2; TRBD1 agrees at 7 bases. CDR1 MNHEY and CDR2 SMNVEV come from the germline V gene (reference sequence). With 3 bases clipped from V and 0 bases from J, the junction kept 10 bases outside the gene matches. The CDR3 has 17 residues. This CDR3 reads CASSFFRQGSPNYGYTF. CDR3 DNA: TGTGCCAGCAGTTTCTTCAGACAGGGCAGTCCTAACTATGGCTACACCTTC.

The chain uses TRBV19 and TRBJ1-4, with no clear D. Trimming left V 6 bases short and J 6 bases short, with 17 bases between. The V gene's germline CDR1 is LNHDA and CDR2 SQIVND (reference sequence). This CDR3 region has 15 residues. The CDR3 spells CASSPVRVRDEKLFF. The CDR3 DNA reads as TGTGCCAGTAGCCCGGTTCGGGTGAGGGATGAAAAACTGTTTTTT. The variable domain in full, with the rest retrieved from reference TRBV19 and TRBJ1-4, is DGGITQSPKYLFRKEGQNVTLSCEQNLNHDAMYWYRQDPGQGLRLIYYSQIVNDFQKGDIAEGYSVSREKKESFPLTVTSAQKNPTAFYLCASSPVRVRDEKLFFGSGTQLSVL.

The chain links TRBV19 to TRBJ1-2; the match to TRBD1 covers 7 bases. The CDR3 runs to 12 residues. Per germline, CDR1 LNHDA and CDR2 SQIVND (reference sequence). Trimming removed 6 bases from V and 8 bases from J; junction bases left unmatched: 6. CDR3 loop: CASRGGGEGYTF. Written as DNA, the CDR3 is TGTGCCAGTAGAGGAGGGGGCGAGGGCTACACCTTC. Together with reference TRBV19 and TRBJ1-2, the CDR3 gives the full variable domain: DGGITQSPKYLFRKEGQNVTLSCEQNLNHDAMYWYRQDPGQGLRLIYYSQIVNDFQKGDIAEGYSVSREKKESFPLTVTSAQKNPTAFYLCASRGGGEGYTFGSGTRLTVV.

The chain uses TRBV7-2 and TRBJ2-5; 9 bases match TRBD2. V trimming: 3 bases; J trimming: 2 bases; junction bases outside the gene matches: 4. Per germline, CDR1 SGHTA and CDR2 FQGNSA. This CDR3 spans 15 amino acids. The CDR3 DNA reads TGTGCCAGCAGCTTCAGACTAGCGGAACAAGAGACCCAGTACTTC. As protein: CASSFRLAEQETQYF.

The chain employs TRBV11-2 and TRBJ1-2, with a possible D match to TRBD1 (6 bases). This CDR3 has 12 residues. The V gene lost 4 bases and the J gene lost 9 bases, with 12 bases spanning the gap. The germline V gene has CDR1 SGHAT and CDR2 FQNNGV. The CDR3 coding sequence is TGTGCCAGCAGCTCTACAGGGTTGAGCTACACCTTC. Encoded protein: CASSSTGLSYTF.